The following is a T cell receptor (beta chain) sequence with its context. Its specificity is not known. The length of the CDR3 is 14 residues. V lost 8 bases to trimming and J lost 7 bases; unmatched junction nucleotides: 7. Germline V lookup: CDR1 LNHDA, CDR2 SQIVND (reference sequence). This specimen belongs to a study of cytomegalovirus exposure and HLA in healthy donors. Overall study results and limits: The study designated 164 TCR beta chains cytomegalovirus-associated. When presence/absence was analysed, sequencing depth was taken to be roughly uniform across donors.

PCR involved 60 Vbeta and 13 Jbeta primers. Profiling relied on immunoSEQ multiplex PCR, and the TCRdb table lists in-frame clones only, not all of them. The sample contains about 190,000 clones, approximately 84% of which appear only once. Sequencing was done on a sample of PBMCs. The chain recombines TRBV19 with TRBJ1-5; 11 bases line up with TRBD1. This sequence was found in a boy aged 5-17 years in good health and CMV-seronegative. CDR3 residues: CASGGQGADQPQHF. For the CDR3, the DNA is TGTGCCAGTGGTGGACAGGGGGCTGACCAGCCCCAGCATTTT.